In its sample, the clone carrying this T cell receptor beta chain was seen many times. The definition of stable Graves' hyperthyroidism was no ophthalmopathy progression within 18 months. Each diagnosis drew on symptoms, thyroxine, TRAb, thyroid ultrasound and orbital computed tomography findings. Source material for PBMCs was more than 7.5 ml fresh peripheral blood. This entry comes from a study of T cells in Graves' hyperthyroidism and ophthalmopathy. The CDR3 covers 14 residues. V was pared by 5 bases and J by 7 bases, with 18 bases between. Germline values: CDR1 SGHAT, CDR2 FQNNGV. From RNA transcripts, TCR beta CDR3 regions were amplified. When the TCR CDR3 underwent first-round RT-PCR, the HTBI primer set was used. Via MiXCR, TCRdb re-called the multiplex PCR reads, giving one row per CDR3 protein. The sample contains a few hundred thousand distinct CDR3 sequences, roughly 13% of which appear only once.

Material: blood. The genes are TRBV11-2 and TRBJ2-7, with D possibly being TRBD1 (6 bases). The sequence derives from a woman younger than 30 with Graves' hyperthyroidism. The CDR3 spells CASSPLQGTGEQYF. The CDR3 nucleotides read TGTGCCAGCAGCCCACTGCAGGGGACGGGGGAGCAGTACTTC. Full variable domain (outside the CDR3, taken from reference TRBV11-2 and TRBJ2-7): EAGVAQSPRYKIIEKRQSVAFWCNPISGHATLYWYQQILGQGPKLLIQFQNNGVVDDSQLPKDRFSAERLKGVDSTLKIQPAKLEDSAVYLCASSPLQGTGEQYFGPGTRLTVT.